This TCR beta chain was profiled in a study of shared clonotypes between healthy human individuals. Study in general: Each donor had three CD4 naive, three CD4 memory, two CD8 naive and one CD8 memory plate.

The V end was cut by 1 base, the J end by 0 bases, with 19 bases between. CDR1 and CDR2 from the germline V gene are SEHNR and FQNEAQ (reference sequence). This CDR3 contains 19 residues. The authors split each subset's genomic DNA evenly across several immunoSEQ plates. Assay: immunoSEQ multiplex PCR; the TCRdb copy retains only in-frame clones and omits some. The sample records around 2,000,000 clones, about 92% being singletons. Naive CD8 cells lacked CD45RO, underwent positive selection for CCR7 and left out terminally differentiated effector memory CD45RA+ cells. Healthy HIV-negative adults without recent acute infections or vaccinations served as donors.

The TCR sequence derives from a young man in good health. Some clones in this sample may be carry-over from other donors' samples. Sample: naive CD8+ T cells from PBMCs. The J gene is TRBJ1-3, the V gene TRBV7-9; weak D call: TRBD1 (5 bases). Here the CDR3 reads CASSLVDFVRQGSGNTIYF. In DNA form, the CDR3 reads TGTGCCAGCAGCTTAGTTGATTTTGTGCGTCAGGGCTCTGGAAACACCATATATTTT.